This TCR beta chain was sequenced during a study of Ad26.COV2.S vaccination and SARS-CoV-2 variants. Points on this clone: The antigen is not known.

Findings and caveats of the study: An underestimation of total T cell responses may have resulted from the TCR breadth and depth analyses.

The germline V and J ends were trimmed by 6 bases and 0 bases, with 13 bases remaining between them. The CDR3 spans 14 residues. Looked up from germline, CDR1 is SGHRS and CDR2 is YFSETQ. The treatment here: some 20 received Ad26.COV2.S at low or high dose, single or two shots; about five received placebo; per-sample allocation not given. Sampling was performed 63 days after the first vaccine or placebo injection. Only in-frame clones appear in the TCRdb table, and some are missing; sequencing was by immunoSEQ multiplex PCR. The repertoire consists of about 350,000 clones, with around 89% occurring once and the leading ten covering around 5%.

The specimen was peripheral blood, collected in a trial of Ad26.COV2.S vaccine versus placebo. The gene calls are TRBV5-1 and TRBJ2-7; a weak D match, TRBD1 (5 bases). This clonotype originated in a person aged 18 to 59 who received the Ad26.COV2.S COVID-19 vaccine or a placebo. The CDR3 region is CASNLDSSSYEQYF. The CDR3 DNA reads as TGCGCCAGCAACCTAGACAGTAGCTCCTACGAGCAGTACTTC. Variable domain in full (rest from reference TRBV5-1 and TRBJ2-7): KAGVTQTPRYLIKTRGQQVTLSCSPISGHRSVSWYQQTPGQGLQFLFEYFSETQRNKGNFPGRFSGRQFSNSRSEMNVSTLELGDSALYLCASNLDSSSYEQYFGPGTRLTVT.